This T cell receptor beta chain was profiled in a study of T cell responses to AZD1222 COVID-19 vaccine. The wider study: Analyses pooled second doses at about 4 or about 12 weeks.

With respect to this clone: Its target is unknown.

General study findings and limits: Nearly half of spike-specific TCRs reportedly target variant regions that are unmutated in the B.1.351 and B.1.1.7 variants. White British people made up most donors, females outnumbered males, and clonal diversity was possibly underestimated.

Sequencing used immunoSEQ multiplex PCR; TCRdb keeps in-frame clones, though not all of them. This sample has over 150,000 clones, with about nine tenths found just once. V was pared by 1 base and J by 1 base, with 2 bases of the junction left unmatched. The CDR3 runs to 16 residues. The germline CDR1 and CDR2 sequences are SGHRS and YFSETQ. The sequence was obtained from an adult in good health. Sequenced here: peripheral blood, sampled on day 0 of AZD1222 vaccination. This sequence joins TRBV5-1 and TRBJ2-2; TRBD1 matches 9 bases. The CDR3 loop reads CASSLWGQGNTGELFF. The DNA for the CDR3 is TGCGCCAGCAGCTTGTGGGGACAGGGGAACACCGGGGAGCTGTTTTTT.